The rows below give T cell receptor beta chains drawn from one sample of a study of shared clonotypes between healthy human individuals. Libraries were prepared by immunoSEQ multiplex PCR; TCRdb keeps only in-frame clonotypes and omits some of them. The profile covers about 670,000 clones, with about three quarters appearing a single time and 1.8% taken by the ten largest. The sample was memory CD4+ T cells sorted from blood. All receptors come from a woman aged 25-40 years in good health. CDR3s include the opening cysteine and the closing phenylalanine or tryptophan. Fields, in order: clone size, D gene, V gene, J gene, CDR3 protein, CDR3 DNA. A D gene is named only where the DNA matches it firmly. Size is omitted from some rows. Given values are once, few, many or a class for expanded clones.

clone_size: -; d_call: -; v_call: TRBV9; j_call: TRBJ2-7; cdr3_aa: CASSQGGFSYEQYF; cdr3_nt: TGTGCCAGCAGCCAGGGCGGATTCTCCTACGAGCAGTACTTC
clone_size: once; d_call: -; v_call: TRBV18; j_call: TRBJ2-3; cdr3_aa: CASSPRGNGGTDTQYF; cdr3_nt: TGTGCCAGCTCACCACGCGGGAACGGCGGCACAGATACGCAGTATTTT
clone_size: -; d_call: -; v_call: TRBV28; j_call: TRBJ1-2; cdr3_aa: CASSLRPAGYTF; cdr3_nt: TGTGCCAGCAGTTTACGACCCGCTGGCTACACCTTC
clone_size: -; d_call: -; v_call: TRBV19; j_call: TRBJ2-2; cdr3_aa: CASSTPYWGPNTGELFF; cdr3_nt: TGTGCCAGTAGTACGCCATATTGGGGTCCGAACACCGGGGAGCTGTTTTTT
clone_size: -; d_call: -; v_call: TRBV6-1; j_call: TRBJ2-1; cdr3_aa: CASSEQVVGLPNEQFF; cdr3_nt: TGTGCCAGCAGTGAACAGGTAGTGGGACTGCCGAATGAGCAGTTCTTC
clone_size: -; d_call: TRBD1; v_call: TRBV9; j_call: TRBJ1-4; cdr3_aa: CASSARQGGGEGNEKLFF; cdr3_nt: TGTGCCAGCAGCGCCAGACAGGGTGGAGGGGAGGGTAATGAAAAACTGTTTTTT
clone_size: -; d_call: -; v_call: TRBV10-3; j_call: TRBJ2-7; cdr3_aa: CAIRDTFYEQYF; cdr3_nt: TGTGCCATCAGGGACACTTTCTACGAGCAGTACTTC
clone_size: -; d_call: -; v_call: TRBV4-1; j_call: TRBJ2-7; cdr3_aa: CASSQAVRSPSYEQYF; cdr3_nt: TGCGCCAGCAGCCAAGCTGTCCGGAGCCCCTCCTACGAGCAGTACTTC
clone_size: -; d_call: TRBD1; v_call: TRBV5-6; j_call: TRBJ1-4; cdr3_aa: CASSLLGQGGTNEKLFF; cdr3_nt: TGTGCCAGCAGCTTGCTGGGACAGGGGGGGACTAATGAAAAACTGTTTTTT
clone_size: few; d_call: -; v_call: TRBV29-1; j_call: TRBJ2-2; cdr3_aa: CSVEEQYTGELFF; cdr3_nt: TGCAGCGTTGAGGAACAGTACACCGGGGAGCTGTTTTTT
clone_size: -; d_call: -; v_call: TRBV4-1; j_call: TRBJ1-1; cdr3_aa: CASSQDPLYTEAFF; cdr3_nt: TGCGCCAGCAGCCAAGACCCCCTTTACACTGAAGCTTTCTTT
clone_size: few; d_call: -; v_call: TRBV4-2; j_call: TRBJ1-2; cdr3_aa: CASSQDTASYGYTF; cdr3_nt: TGTGCCAGCAGCCAAGATACAGCCTCCTATGGCTACACCTTC
clone_size: -; d_call: -; v_call: TRBV27; j_call: TRBJ1-1; cdr3_aa: CASSKRGGEAFF; cdr3_nt: TGTGCCAGCAGTAAGAGGGGGGGAGAAGCTTTCTTT
clone_size: -; d_call: TRBD1; v_call: TRBV5-1; j_call: TRBJ2-3; cdr3_aa: CASGTGMAPDTQYF; cdr3_nt: TGCGCCAGCGGGACAGGGATGGCGCCAGATACGCAGTATTTT
clone_size: -; d_call: TRBD1; v_call: TRBV6-1; j_call: TRBJ2-7; cdr3_aa: CASSDLGQALAEQYF; cdr3_nt: TGTGCCAGCAGTGATTTGGGACAGGCCCTCGCCGAGCAGTACTTC
clone_size: -; d_call: -; v_call: TRBV5-1; j_call: TRBJ1-1; cdr3_aa: CASSWGATEAFF; cdr3_nt: TGCGCCAGCAGCTGGGGGGCAACTGAAGCTTTCTTT
clone_size: -; d_call: TRBD2; v_call: TRBV19; j_call: TRBJ2-1; cdr3_aa: CASTSGASGSSGGEQFF; cdr3_nt: TGTGCCAGTACCTCCGGGGCTAGCGGGAGTAGTGGGGGTGAGCAGTTCTTC
clone_size: -; d_call: -; v_call: TRBV19; j_call: TRBJ1-1; cdr3_aa: CASISTGWNTEAFF; cdr3_nt: TGTGCCAGTATTTCGACAGGATGGAACACTGAAGCTTTCTTT
clone_size: -; d_call: -; v_call: TRBV2; j_call: TRBJ2-2; cdr3_aa: CASSEAPANTGELFF; cdr3_nt: TGTGCCAGCAGTGAAGCGCCGGCGAACACCGGGGAGCTGTTTTTT
clone_size: -; d_call: -; v_call: TRBV6-4; j_call: TRBJ1-2; cdr3_aa: CASSDSWGRDDYGYTF; cdr3_nt: TGTGCCAGCAGTGACTCTTGGGGCAGGGACGACTATGGCTACACCTTC
clone_size: -; d_call: -; v_call: TRBV5-1; j_call: TRBJ2-2; cdr3_aa: CASSLSGDTGELFF; cdr3_nt: TGCGCCAGCAGCTTATCAGGGGATACCGGGGAGCTGTTTTTT
clone_size: -; d_call: TRBD1; v_call: TRBV7-6; j_call: TRBJ2-7; cdr3_aa: CASSFGTGEGYYEQYF; cdr3_nt: TGTGCCAGCAGCTTCGGGACAGGGGAGGGCTACTACGAGCAGTACTTC
clone_size: -; d_call: -; v_call: TRBV10-3; j_call: TRBJ2-2; cdr3_aa: CAISSPGTSGELFF; cdr3_nt: TGTGCCATCTCGTCGCCCGGCACCTCTGGGGAGCTGTTTTTT
clone_size: -; d_call: -; v_call: TRBV6-1; j_call: TRBJ1-5; cdr3_aa: CASTGGGEHQPQHF; cdr3_nt: TGTGCCAGCACCGGGGGAGGGGAGCATCAGCCCCAGCATTTT
clone_size: -; d_call: -; v_call: TRBV6-6; j_call: TRBJ2-2; cdr3_aa: CASNSWNTGELFF; cdr3_nt: TGTGCCAGCAACTCCTGGAACACCGGGGAGCTGTTTTTT
clone_size: -; d_call: -; v_call: TRBV7-2; j_call: TRBJ2-3; cdr3_aa: CASSSPGLRQYF; cdr3_nt: TGTGCCAGCAGCTCACCCGGACTCAGGCAGTATTTT
clone_size: few; d_call: -; v_call: TRBV28; j_call: TRBJ2-1; cdr3_aa: CASSQSPPYNEQFF; cdr3_nt: TGTGCCAGCAGTCAATCCCCCCCATACAATGAGCAGTTCTTC
clone_size: -; d_call: TRBD1; v_call: TRBV7-2; j_call: TRBJ1-4; cdr3_aa: CASSPGQIATNEKLFF; cdr3_nt: TGTGCCAGCAGCCCGGGACAGATTGCAACTAATGAAAAACTGTTTTTT
clone_size: -; d_call: -; v_call: TRBV5-1; j_call: TRBJ1-1; cdr3_aa: CASSLDSQAFF; cdr3_nt: TGCGCCAGCAGCTTGGACAGTCAAGCTTTCTTT
clone_size: -; d_call: -; v_call: TRBV5-1; j_call: TRBJ2-7; cdr3_aa: CASSPTVYDEQYF; cdr3_nt: TGCGCCAGCAGCCCCACTGTCTACGACGAGCAGTACTTC
clone_size: -; d_call: TRBD1; v_call: TRBV27; j_call: TRBJ2-1; cdr3_aa: CASSFSPGQGRNEQFF; cdr3_nt: TGTGCCAGCAGTTTTTCCCCGGGACAGGGGCGGAATGAGCAGTTCTTC
clone_size: -; d_call: -; v_call: TRBV10-1; j_call: TRBJ2-7; cdr3_aa: CASSETRHSYEQYF; cdr3_nt: TGCGCCAGCAGTGAGACAAGGCATTCCTACGAGCAGTACTTC
clone_size: -; d_call: TRBD2; v_call: TRBV6-1; j_call: TRBJ2-1; cdr3_aa: CASLGLAGEDEQFF; cdr3_nt: TGTGCCAGTCTCGGACTAGCGGGAGAGGATGAGCAGTTCTTC
clone_size: -; d_call: TRBD1; v_call: TRBV28; j_call: TRBJ1-1; cdr3_aa: CASSSGTGITEAFF; cdr3_nt: TGTGCCAGCAGTTCCGGGACAGGGATTACTGAAGCTTTCTTT
clone_size: -; d_call: TRBD2; v_call: TRBV11-2; j_call: TRBJ2-2; cdr3_aa: CASSTSGRGHGELFF; cdr3_nt: TGTGCCAGCAGCACTAGCGGGAGGGGTCACGGGGAGCTGTTTTTT
clone_size: -; d_call: -; v_call: TRBV29-1; j_call: TRBJ1-1; cdr3_aa: CSVEVQGYTEAFF; cdr3_nt: TGCAGCGTTGAAGTCCAGGGATACACTGAAGCTTTCTTT
clone_size: -; d_call: TRBD2; v_call: TRBV10-3; j_call: TRBJ2-5; cdr3_aa: CATRLAGQETQYF; cdr3_nt: TGTGCCACACGACTAGCGGGCCAAGAGACCCAGTACTTC
clone_size: -; d_call: -; v_call: TRBV6-6; j_call: TRBJ2-2; cdr3_aa: CASSYEGPNTGELFF; cdr3_nt: TGTGCCAGCAGTTACGAAGGACCGAACACCGGGGAGCTGTTTTTT
clone_size: -; d_call: TRBD2; v_call: TRBV19; j_call: TRBJ2-1; cdr3_aa: CASSTTASGRTSSYNEQFF; cdr3_nt: TGTGCCAGTAGTACCACGGCTAGCGGGAGGACGAGCTCCTACAATGAGCAGTTCTTC
clone_size: once; d_call: -; v_call: TRBV19; j_call: TRBJ1-5; cdr3_aa: CASKTGTNSNQPQHF; cdr3_nt: TGTGCCAGTAAAACCGGGACGAATAGCAATCAGCCCCAGCATTTT